Following are 2 T cell receptor beta chains from one sample sequenced in a study of OX40 agonist ivuxolimab in advanced cancers. The data were produced by immunoSEQ multiplex PCR, yet TCRdb's version contains in-frame clones alone and is incomplete. In the table there are some 20,000 clones, approximately 90% of which are singletons. The sequences come from CD4+ or CD8+ T cells sorted from blood, collected in a trial of the OX40 agonist ivuxolimab. The source is an adult with an advanced solid tumor such as melanoma, head and neck, liver or kidney cancer.

The V and J genes are TRBV2 and TRBJ1-2, with D hard to call. With 3 bases removed from V and 8 bases from J, the gap between germline ends came to 16 bases. Germline lookup yields CDR1 SNHLY and CDR2 FYNNEI. This CDR3 has 14 amino acids. The CDR3 reads CASSEAYSAIGYTF. In DNA, the CDR3 is TGTGCCAGCAGTGAGGCCTATTCGGCTATCGGCTACACCTTC.

This clone showed up just once. The chain is built from TRBV11-2 and TRBJ2-5; no clear D. Germline lookup yields CDR1 SGHAT and CDR2 FQNNGV. V was cut by 1 base and J by 2 bases, with 2 bases left in between. The CDR3 spans 12 residues. CDR3 in DNA: TGTGCCAGCAGCTTAGGTCAAGAGACCCAGTACTTC. This gives the protein CASSLGQETQYF.